The subject of this entry is one T cell receptor (beta chain). The antigen it binds to is not known. No much larger clonotype is one base removed from it; base qualities were not supplied. Each collaborating institution followed its own protocols to collect whole blood in K2EDTA tubes. For TCRbeta analysis, collaborators shipped samples as frozen whole blood, isolated PBMCs, or DNA extracted from either of those sample types. The data are from a study of blood T cell repertoires in COVID-19 (dated by TCRdb to the early 2020s). Study-level background: Samples from collaborators originated in the United States, Italy and Spain and spanned both the acute and convalescent phases of COVID-19. A freely available public database, intended as a resource for researchers studying the immune response to SARS-CoV-2, is where the repertoires were released. A de-identified subject ID, COVID-19 status, age in years and sex were almost always included in the sample metadata. The samples were drawn from the first 160 participants of the ongoing ImmuneRACE study and from over a thousand subjects provided by 6 global collaborators. Where available, HLA class I and class II types were obtained from metadata supplied by the sample provider rather than from assay-based typing. The material from the prospective study consisted of cDNA or gDNA derived from T cells, B-cell-depleted T cells, or PBMCs. Deeply sampled blood TCRbeta repertoires from subjects exposed to, actively infected with, or recovered from COVID-19 were included in the dataset. Paper-wide results and their limitations: Clinical and demographic metadata were provided uncurated, with the amount varying by source and participant.

TCRbeta CDR3 regions were amplified from genomic DNA using the immunoSEQ Assay, a bias-controlled multiplex PCR. Turning to the authors' computational methods: The number of nucleated cells in each sample was estimated from the amplification of reference gene primers within the assay. To quantify the absolute abundance of each unique TCRbeta CDR3 rearrangement, sequence reads were collapsed and filtered. Productive Simpson clonality was computed per sample as the square root of Simpson's diversity index over productive rearrangements. TCRdb took over this immuneACCESS table, retaining in-frame rearrangements with V and J assigned. Such tables are incomplete; in checked studies, under half of the missing clones stem from an unresolved V gene, and the remainder is unexplained. That table is the source of V, J and clone size, and D and trimming were worked out from the DNA. Recorded for this sample are 150,000 to 180,000 clones; roughly 80% of them occurred a single time. About 31% of the sample lies in the top ten.

The CDR3 measures 13 amino acids from cysteine to phenylalanine. Just the 39-base CDR3 DNA is kept, in frame starting at base 1. V ends up 5 bases short and J 9 bases short, with an unmatched junction base count of 4. The clonotype originates from a woman aged 60-70 years with acute or convalescent COVID-19. This chain joins TRBV12-3 or TRBV12-4 to TRBJ1-6; TRBD1 matches 7 bases in the middle. Specimen: peripheral blood. This receptor carries the CDR3 CASSETGSSPLHF. The base sequence is TGTGCCAGCAGTGAGACAGGGAGTTCACCCCTCCACTTT.